These 10 T cell receptor beta chains were all obtained from the same sample, sequenced in a study of graft-versus-host responses after intestinal transplantation (dated by TCRdb to about 2021). Their specific antigens are unknown. What this sample's time point label stands for: cells obtained before transplantation from donor or recipient. Library preparation was by the immunoSEQ multiplex PCR assay. TCRdb holds this immuneACCESS table with in-frame rearrangements only. Some clones are missing; in checked studies, unresolved V genes explain under half, and the rest has no known cause. This sample holds tens of thousands of clones; about 93% were observed only once. The ten most abundant clones make up about 0.5% of the sample. Sequencing used unstimulated CD8+ T cells sorted from spleen or lymph node cells, obtained before intestinal transplant. The receptors derive from a human donor who received an intestinal transplant.

The chain employs TRBV28 and TRBJ2-7; D is unclear. Germline CDR1 and CDR2: MDHEN and SYDVKM. This CDR3 spans 13 amino acids. Trimming took off 7 bases at V and 1 base at J, with 11 bases between the two ends. Written as DNA, the CDR3 is TGTGCCAGCAAGGCGGCAGTTTCCTACGAGCAGTACTTC. As protein: CASKAAVSYEQYF.

V gene TRBV5-4 combines with J gene TRBJ1-3; 9 nucleotides match TRBD1. CDR3 length equals 15 residues. Losses at the gene ends were 1 base for V and 3 bases for J; bases not matched to a gene: 2. Germline loops: CDR1 SGHNT, CDR2 YYREEE (reference sequence). The CDR3 is CASSLTGGGGNTIYF. The CDR3 nucleotides are TGTGCCAGCAGCTTGACAGGGGGCGGTGGAAACACCATATATTTT.

The rearrangement joins TRBV5-1 to TRBJ2-7, with TRBD1 as a possible D gene (5 bases). This CDR3 has 14 residues. Germline CDR1 and CDR2: SGHRS and YFSETQ. Trimming took 0 bases from V and 0 from J, leaving 7 bases between them. CDR3 nucleotide sequence: TGCGCCAGCAGCTTGGGGGGCACCTCCTACGAGCAGTACTTC. This encodes CASSLGGTSYEQYF.

The rearrangement links TRBV29-1 to TRBJ2-7; maybe TRBD1 (7 bases). Per the germline V gene, CDR1 is SQVTM and CDR2 is ANQGSEA. Trimming cost V 3 bases and J 2 bases, with 11 bases left between them. The CDR3 is 13 amino acids. For the CDR3, the DNA is TGCAGCGTTGAGGAGGGGGCCCCCTACGAGCAGTACTTC. It is translated as CSVEEGAPYEQYF.

The gene calls are TRBV28 and TRBJ1-5; 7 nucleotides match TRBD1. CDR1 is MDHEN and CDR2 is SYDVKM in the germline V gene. After removal of 7 bases from V and 4 bases from J, the junction contained 16 bases not matched to a gene. This CDR3 has 17 amino acids. The CDR3 DNA reads as TGTGCCAGCACTTTTTCCTATGGGAACAGGGGAAATCAGCCCCAGCATTTT. Its protein is CASTFSYGNRGNQPQHF.

This chain uses TRBV25-1 with TRBJ2-3; D perhaps matches TRBD1 (6 bases). The germline gives CDR1 MGHDK, CDR2 SYGVNS. Between the trimmed V and J ends, which lost 3 bases and 5 bases, there was a span of 12 bases. The CDR3 has 14 residues. CDR3 bases: TGTGCCAGCAGTGAGGGGGCGGTGGTAGATACGCAGTATTTT. Amino acid sequence: CASSEGAVVDTQYF.

The chain uses TRBV15 and TRBJ2-3; TRBD2 matches 7 bases. Germline V lookup: CDR1 LNHNV, CDR2 YYDKDF (reference sequence). The CDR3 extends over 17 amino acids. The junction had 9 bases not matched to a gene; V was cut back by 0 bases and J by 3 bases. The CDR3 DNA reads as TGTGCCACCAGCAGAGACGGGGGGACGCCCCAAACAGATACGCAGTATTTT. As protein: CATSRDGGTPQTDTQYF.

The rearrangement joins TRBV13 to TRBJ1-1, with a possible D match to TRBD1 (5 bases). The CDR3 consists of 14 residues. CDR1 and CDR2 (germline): PRHDT, FYEKMQ (reference sequence). The V gene lost 6 bases and the J gene lost 2 bases, with 13 bases spanning the gap. DNA for the CDR3: TGTGCCAGCAGTCTGGAGGGGAATAACACTGAAGCTTTCTTT. This sequence encodes CASSLEGNNTEAFF.

The genes are TRBV13 and TRBJ1-2; TRBD1 matches at 9 bases. The CDR3 extends over 16 amino acids. The junction had 9 bases not matched to a gene; V was cut back by 3 bases and J by 4 bases. The germline gives CDR1 PRHDT, CDR2 FYEKMQ (reference sequence). The CDR3 coding sequence is TGTGCCAGCAGCTTCGGGACAGGGTATCCCCTCTATGGCTACACCTTC. This translates into CASSFGTGYPLYGYTF. Full variable domain (outside the CDR3, taken from reference TRBV13 and TRBJ1-2): AAGVIQSPRHLIKEKRETATLKCYPIPRHDTVYWYQQGPGQDPQFLISFYEKMQSDKGSIPDRFSAQQFSDYHSELNMSSLELGDSALYFCASSFGTGYPLYGYTFGSGTRLTVV.

The J gene is TRBJ2-1, the V gene TRBV9, with 7 bases matching TRBD2. The ends lost 2 bases at V and 0 bases at J; junction bases unmatched: 5. The CDR3 spans 16 residues. Looked up from germline, CDR1 is SGDLS and CDR2 is YYNGEE. CDR3 bases: TGTGCCAGCAGCGTTCAGGGACTAAGCTCCTACAATGAGCAGTTCTTC. Its translation is CASSVQGLSSYNEQFF. The full variable domain, its missing parts supplied by reference TRBV9 and TRBJ2-1, is DSGVTQTPKHLITATGQRVTLRCSPRSGDLSVYWYQQSLDQGLQFLIQYYNGEERAKGNILERFSAQQFPDLHSELNLSSLELGDSALYFCASSVQGLSSYNEQFFGPGTRLTVL.